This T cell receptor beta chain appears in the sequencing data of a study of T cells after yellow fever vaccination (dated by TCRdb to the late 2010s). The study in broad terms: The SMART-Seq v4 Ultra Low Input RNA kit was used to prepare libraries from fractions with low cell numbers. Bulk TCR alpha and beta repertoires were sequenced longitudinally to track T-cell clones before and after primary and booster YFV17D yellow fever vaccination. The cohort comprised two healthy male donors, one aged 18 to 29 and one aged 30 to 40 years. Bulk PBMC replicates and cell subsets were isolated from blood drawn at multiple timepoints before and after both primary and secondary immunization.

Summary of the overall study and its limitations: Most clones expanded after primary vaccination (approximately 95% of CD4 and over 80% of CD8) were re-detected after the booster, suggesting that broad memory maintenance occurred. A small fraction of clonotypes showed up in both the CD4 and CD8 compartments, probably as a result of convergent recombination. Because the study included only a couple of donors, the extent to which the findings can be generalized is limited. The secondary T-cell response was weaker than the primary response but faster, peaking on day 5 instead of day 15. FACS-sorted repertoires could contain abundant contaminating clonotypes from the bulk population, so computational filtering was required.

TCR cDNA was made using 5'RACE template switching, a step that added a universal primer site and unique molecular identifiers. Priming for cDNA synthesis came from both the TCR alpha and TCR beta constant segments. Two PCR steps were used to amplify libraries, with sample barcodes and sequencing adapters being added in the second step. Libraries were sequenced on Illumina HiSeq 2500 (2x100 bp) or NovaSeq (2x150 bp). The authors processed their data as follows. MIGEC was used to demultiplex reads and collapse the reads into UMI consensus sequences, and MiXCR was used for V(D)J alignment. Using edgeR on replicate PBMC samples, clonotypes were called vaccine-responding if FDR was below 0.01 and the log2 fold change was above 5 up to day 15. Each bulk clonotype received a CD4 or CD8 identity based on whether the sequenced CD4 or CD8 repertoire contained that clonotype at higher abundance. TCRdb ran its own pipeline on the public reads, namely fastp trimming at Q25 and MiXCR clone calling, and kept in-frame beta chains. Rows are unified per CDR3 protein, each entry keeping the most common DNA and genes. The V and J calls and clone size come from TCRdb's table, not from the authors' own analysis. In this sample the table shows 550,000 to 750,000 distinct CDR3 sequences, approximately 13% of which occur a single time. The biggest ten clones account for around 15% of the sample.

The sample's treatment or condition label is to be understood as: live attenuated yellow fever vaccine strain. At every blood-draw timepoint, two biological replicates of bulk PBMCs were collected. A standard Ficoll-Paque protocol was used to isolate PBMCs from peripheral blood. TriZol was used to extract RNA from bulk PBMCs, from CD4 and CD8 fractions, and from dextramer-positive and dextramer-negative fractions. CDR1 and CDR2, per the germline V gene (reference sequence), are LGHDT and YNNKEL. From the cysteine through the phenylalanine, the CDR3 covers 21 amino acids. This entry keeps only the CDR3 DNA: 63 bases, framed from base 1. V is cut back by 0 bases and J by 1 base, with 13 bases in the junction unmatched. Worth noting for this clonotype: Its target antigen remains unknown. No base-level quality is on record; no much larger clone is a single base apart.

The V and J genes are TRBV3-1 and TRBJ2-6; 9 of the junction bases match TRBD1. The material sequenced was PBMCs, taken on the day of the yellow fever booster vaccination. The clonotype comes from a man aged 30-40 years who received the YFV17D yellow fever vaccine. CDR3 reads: CASSQDYLSGTGQSGANVLTF. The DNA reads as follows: TGTGCCAGCAGCCAAGATTATCTAAGTGGGACAGGGCAATCTGGGGCCAACGTCCTGACTTTC.